The 28 T cell receptor beta chains below were found in one sample sequenced in a study of early T cells in non-severe SARS-CoV-2 infection. TCRdb ran MiXCR on the 5' RACE reads and lists one entry per CDR3 protein. The sample yields roughly 99,000 distinct CDR3 sequences, over 8.5% seen once. The specimen was whole blood. The origin of the receptors is an adult who was a healthcare worker with PCR-confirmed SARS-CoV-2 infection or an uninfected control (not recorded which).

This clonotype was counted ten times or more. The chain joins TRBV2 to TRBJ2-1, with 9 bases fitting TRBD1. Germline V lookup: CDR1 SNHLY, CDR2 FYNNEI. This CDR3 has 15 amino acids. V shed 7 bases and J 3 bases; nucleotides not matched to a gene: 7. CDR3 sequence reads: CASTRRDRDYNEQFF. CDR3 sequence (DNA): TGTGCCAGCACCAGGCGGGACAGGGACTACAATGAGCAGTTCTTC.

This clonotype came up many times. The chain uses TRBV4-1 and TRBJ2-5; D assignment may be TRBD1 or TRBD2 (5 bases each). CDR1 is MGHRA and CDR2 is YSYEKL in the germline V gene. The CDR3 is 15 amino acids. V lost 10 bases and J 2 bases, leaving 20 bases between the germline ends. CDR3 amino acids: CATQPPGSAQETQYF. The CDR3 nucleotides read TGCGCCACCCAACCCCCAGGGAGCGCTCAAGAGACCCAGTACTTC.

Ten or more counts support this clonotype. The V and J genes are TRBV2 and TRBJ2-4, with D tentatively TRBD2 (6 bases). CDR3 size: 14 residues. Trimming removed 6 bases from V and 4 bases from J, with 13 bases in between. CDR1 is SNHLY, CDR2 FYNNEI, per germline. CDR3 bases: TGTGCCAGCAGGGCCCTAAGCGGGAAAAACATTCAGTACTTC. Translation gives CASRALSGKNIQYF.

This clonotype was observed a few times. The chain employs TRBV12-3 or TRBV12-4 and TRBJ2-5; 9 positions agree with TRBD2. Unmatched junction bases numbered 4, after V lost 6 bases and J lost 2 bases. The CDR3 loop spans 14 amino acids. CDR3 region: CASRQTSGQETQYF. The CDR3 DNA follows: TGTGCCAGCAGGCAAACTAGCGGGCAAGAGACCCAGTACTTC.

The chain uses TRBV6-4 and TRBJ2-1; 9 bases line up with TRBD2. The trim removed 3 bases at V and 7 bases at J, leaving 4 bases unmatched. From germline, CDR1 is MRHNA and CDR2 SNTAGT. This CDR3 is 14 amino acids long. The CDR3 sequence is CASSDGLAPNEQFF. CDR3 in DNA: TGTGCCAGCAGTGATGGACTAGCGCCGAATGAGCAGTTCTTC.

This clonotype appeared many times. The CDR3 sequence is CSVERGVGAFF. CDR3 sequence (DNA): TGCAGCGTTGAACGGGGCGTAGGAGCTTTCTTT. The rearrangement links TRBV29-1 to TRBJ1-1; possible D gene TRBD1, 5 bases. Per germline, CDR1 SQVTM and CDR2 ANQGSEA. V lost 2 bases and J 10 bases, leaving 11 bases between the germline ends. The CDR3 totals 11 residues.

V gene TRBV11-2 combines with J gene TRBJ2-7; TRBD2 aligns across 13 bases. The trim removed 5 bases at V and 4 bases at J, leaving 5 bases unmatched. The CDR3 is 15 amino acids. CDR1 SGHAT and CDR2 FQNNGV come from the germline V gene. CDR3 loop: CASSAWTSGRYEQYF. CDR3 bases: TGTGCCAGCAGCGCCTGGACTAGCGGGAGATACGAGCAGTACTTC.

Only a few counts were recorded for this clonotype. This chain uses TRBV7-2 with TRBJ2-3, with D perhaps matching TRBD2 (5 bases). CDR1 is SGHTA, CDR2 FQGNSA, per germline. Trimming removed 2 bases at V and 2 bases at J, with 8 bases between. There are 14 residues in the CDR3. The CDR3 sequence is CASSLSGATDTQYF. In DNA, the CDR3 is TGTGCCAGCAGCTTAAGCGGAGCCACAGATACGCAGTATTTT. The entire variable domain, with the rest obtained from reference TRBV7-2 and TRBJ2-3, is as follows: GAGVSQSPSNKVTEKGKDVELRCDPISGHTALYWYRQSLGQGLEFLIYFQGNSAPDKSGLPSDRFSAERTGGSVSTLTIQRTQQEDSAVYLCASSLSGATDTQYFGPGTRLTVL.

This clonotype was recorded many times. The chain carries TRBV7-2 and TRBJ2-1; D possibly corresponds to TRBD2 (6 bases). The CDR3 loop spans 15 amino acids. Germline values: CDR1 SGHTA, CDR2 FQGNSA. V lost 4 bases and J 4 bases, leaving 14 bases between the germline ends. CDR3 nucleotides: TGTGCCAGCAGCTCACCGGGAGAGGGGTACAATGAGCAGTTCTTC. Translated: CASSSPGEGYNEQFF.

Only a few counts were recorded for this clonotype. This chain uses TRBV7-2 with TRBJ2-2; D is unclear. CDR3 length equals 16 residues. Germline CDR1 reads SGHTA; CDR2 reads FQGNSA. The V end lost 3 bases, the J end lost 0 bases, and 11 bases lay between the germline ends. The CDR3 DNA reads TGTGCCAGCAGCTTCTTTCAGTTCGCGAACACCGGGGAGCTGTTTTTT. It codes for CASSFFQFANTGELFF.

The chain recombines TRBV7-8 with TRBJ2-7, with a weak D call TRBD2 (5 bases). The V and J ends lost 7 bases and 3 bases respectively, with 13 bases between them. Germline V gene sequence: CDR1 SGHVS, CDR2 FQNEAQ. This CDR3 comprises 13 residues. The CDR3 sequence: CASTHPDFYEQYF. The CDR3 nucleotides read TGTGCCAGCACCCATCCGGACTTCTACGAGCAGTACTTC.

V usage is TRBV29-1 and J usage is TRBJ2-5, with D perhaps TRBD2 (5 bases). The CDR3 loop spans 11 amino acids. CDR1 is SQVTM, CDR2 ANQGSEA, per germline. V was trimmed by 3 bases and J by 5 bases, leaving 7 bases between them. CDR3: CSVDPSETQYF. The CDR3 coding sequence is TGCAGCGTTGATCCTAGCGAGACCCAGTACTTC.

This clonotype was counted many times. The chain carries TRBV7-9 and TRBJ1-2; D might be TRBD1 (6 bases). CDR1 and CDR2 (germline): SEHNR, FQNEAQ (reference sequence). V lost 2 bases to trimming and J lost 4 bases, with 11 bases between them. The CDR3 runs 14 residues. In DNA form, the CDR3 reads TGTGCCAGCAGCTTAACGGGGGCTGCCTATGGCTACACCTTC. Translated: CASSLTGAAYGYTF.

In DNA form, the CDR3 reads TGTGCCAGCAGCTTACATGGCGAGCAGTACTTC. Amino acids: CASSLHGEQYF. The gene calls are TRBV13 and TRBJ2-7; D call uncertain. The V end was cut by 2 bases, the J end by 6 bases, with 5 bases between. Germline V CDR1 and CDR2: PRHDT, FYEKMQ (reference sequence). This CDR3 contains 11 residues.

There are a few counts of this clonotype. The chain is built from TRBV12-3 or TRBV12-4 and TRBJ1-2; TRBD1 might be the D (6 bases). The CDR3 is made up of 12 amino acids. Trimming pared 3 bases from V and 7 bases from J, leaving 9 bases between. CDR3 region: CASSFPRGGYTF. CDR3 DNA sequence: TGTGCCAGCAGTTTCCCCAGGGGTGGCTACACCTTC.

This clonotype was detected many times. The CDR3, as DNA: TGTGCCAGCAGCTTAGGGGCCCCCTACGAGCAGTACTTC. It translates to CASSLGAPYEQYF. The chain couples TRBV7-6 to TRBJ2-7, with D unresolved. The CDR3 is made up of 13 amino acids. V gave up 1 base and J gave up 2 bases, with 6 bases separating them. Per the germline V gene, CDR1 is SGHVS and CDR2 is FNYEAQ. The full variable domain, completed using reference TRBV7-6 and TRBJ2-7, is GAGVSQSPRYKVTKRGQDVALRCDPISGHVSLYWYRQALGQGPEFLTYFNYEAQQDKSGLPNDRFSAERPEGSISTLTIQRTEQRDSAMYRCASSLGAPYEQYFGPGTRLTVT.

A few counts support this clonotype. This chain joins TRBV12-3 or TRBV12-4 and TRBJ2-7; no firm D call. Trimming removed 5 bases from V and 2 bases from J, with 10 bases in between. This CDR3 is built from 13 residues. The CDR3 region is CASSGRAPYEQYF. As DNA, the CDR3 is TGTGCCAGCAGTGGTAGGGCCCCCTACGAGCAGTACTTC.

Ten or more counts support this clonotype. This sequence joins TRBV19 and TRBJ2-3; TRBD1 matches at 10 bases. V lost 9 bases to trimming and J lost 3 bases; unmatched junction nucleotides: 6. Germline lookup yields CDR1 LNHDA and CDR2 SQIVND (reference sequence). The CDR3 loop spans 14 amino acids. CDR3 sequence: CASQGDRGTDTQYF. The CDR3 bases are TGTGCCAGCCAGGGGGACAGGGGTACAGATACGCAGTATTTT.

This clonotype was seen more than once but under ten times. This chain connects TRBV12-3 or TRBV12-4 to TRBJ2-5, with a tentative D call TRBD2 (6 bases). V was trimmed by 5 bases and J by 3 bases, leaving 16 bases between them. The length of the CDR3 is 15 residues. CDR3 sequence (DNA): TGTGCCAGCAGTATTCGAGTGGAGCGGGAAGAGACCCAGTACTTC. It codes for CASSIRVEREETQYF.

This clonotype appeared many times. The chain links TRBV2 to TRBJ2-3; D not resolved. The CDR3 runs to 15 residues. CDR1 SNHLY and CDR2 FYNNEI come from the germline V gene. V gave up 3 bases and J gave up 2 bases, with 12 bases separating them. CDR3 DNA: TGTGCCAGCAGTGAGGATGTAGCAGTCACAGATACGCAGTATTTT. Protein: CASSEDVAVTDTQYF.

This clonotype was picked up many times. V gene TRBV15 combines with J gene TRBJ2-1; D gene unclear. The CDR3 covers 13 residues. Looked up from germline, CDR1 is LNHNV and CDR2 is YYDKDF (reference sequence). V was clipped by 7 bases and J by 10 bases, with 17 bases between them. The CDR3 here is CATTYIHQREQFF. CDR3 coding DNA: TGTGCCACCACCTATATCCATCAGAGAGAGCAGTTCTTC.

This clonotype showed up many times. The chain couples TRBV10-3 to TRBJ2-1; TRBD1 matches 9 bases. The CDR3 loop spans 13 amino acids. J gave up 8 bases and V 7 bases, and 6 bases lay outside the gene matches. Germline V CDR1 and CDR2: ENHRY, SYGVKD. CDR3 residues: CAITPGQGYEQFF. The CDR3 DNA sequence: TGTGCCATCACCCCGGGACAGGGCTATGAGCAGTTCTTC.

The table lists this clonotype with many counts. The J gene is TRBJ2-1, the V gene TRBV20-1; D unresolved. This CDR3 region has 14 residues. Germline values: CDR1 DFQATT, CDR2 SNEGSKA (reference sequence). Trimming cost V 0 bases and J 0 bases, with 6 bases left between them. CDR3 bases: TGCAGTGCTAGAGAACCAGTCTCCTACAATGAGCAGTTCTTC. Its protein is CSAREPVSYNEQFF.

The rearrangement uses TRBV28 and TRBJ1-3; D not certain. Trimming removed 4 bases at V and 0 bases at J, with 7 bases between. Germline V CDR1 and CDR2: MDHEN, SYDVKM. This CDR3 has 14 residues. CDR3 sequence reads: CASSYQTSGNTIYF. DNA of the CDR3: TGTGCCAGCAGTTACCAAACCTCTGGAAACACCATATATTTT.

The chain has TRBV28 and TRBJ2-1; D gene ambiguous. The CDR3 has 13 residues. Germline loops: CDR1 MDHEN, CDR2 SYDVKM. V was clipped by 3 bases and J by 6 bases, with 9 bases between them. The CDR3, as DNA: TGTGCCAGCAGTTTTATCTATTTCAATGAGCAGTTCTTC. Translated, it gives CASSFIYFNEQFF.

This clonotype has at least ten counts. V usage is TRBV28 and J usage is TRBJ2-5; D is ambiguous. V dropped 5 bases and J dropped 4 bases, with 14 bases sitting between them. Per germline, CDR1 MDHEN and CDR2 SYDVKM. The CDR3 is 14 residues long. The DNA for the CDR3 is TGTGCCAGCAGTCCCCCCGGGCCTTCAGAGACCCAGTACTTC. Amino acid sequence: CASSPPGPSETQYF.

This clonotype was seen many times. This rearrangement joins TRBV28 to TRBJ2-1, with TRBD1 as a possible D gene (5 bases). CDR1 is MDHEN and CDR2 is SYDVKM in the germline V gene. The CDR3 loop spans 13 amino acids. Between the trimmed V and J ends, which lost 7 bases and 7 bases, there was a span of 14 bases. The CDR3 here is CASIEGVGNEQFF. The CDR3 DNA reads TGTGCCAGCATAGAAGGGGTTGGTAATGAGCAGTTCTTC.

This clonotype was seen at least ten times. The CDR3 DNA is TGTGCCAGCAGTACCGGACAGGCGTTATCCCCAGGGGAAAAACTGTTTTTT. As protein: CASSTGQALSPGEKLFF. V is TRBV27 and J is TRBJ1-4; 7 positions match TRBD1. Germline lookup yields CDR1 MNHEY and CDR2 SMNVEV (reference sequence). This CDR3 is 17 amino acids long. V was clipped by 5 bases and J by 8 bases; unmatched bases: 17.